This T cell receptor beta chain stems from a study of PD-L1 blockade in urothelial cancer. The wider study: Across blood samples, T cells had a median count of 141,255.

Time point denoted: pretreatment peripheral blood. Profiling relied on immunoSEQ multiplex PCR, and the TCRdb table lists in-frame clones only, not all of them. The sample contains 49,000 or so clones, around 83% of which appear only once. The sequencing used PBMCs, collected around atezolizumab (anti-PD-L1) treatment. The receptor comes from a man aged 55 to 70 with urothelial cancer.

CDR3 bases: TGTGCCATCAGTGAGTCGTCTATCAACCTACTTCTCCCGGGGGGAGCAGATACGCAGTATTTT. Its translation: CAISESSINLLLPGGADTQYF. The gene calls are TRBV10-3 and TRBJ2-3, with 7 bases matching TRBD2. After removal of 0 bases from V and 4 bases from J, the junction contained 22 bases not matched to a gene. The CDR3 runs 21 residues. Looked up from germline, CDR1 is ENHRY and CDR2 is SYGVKD.